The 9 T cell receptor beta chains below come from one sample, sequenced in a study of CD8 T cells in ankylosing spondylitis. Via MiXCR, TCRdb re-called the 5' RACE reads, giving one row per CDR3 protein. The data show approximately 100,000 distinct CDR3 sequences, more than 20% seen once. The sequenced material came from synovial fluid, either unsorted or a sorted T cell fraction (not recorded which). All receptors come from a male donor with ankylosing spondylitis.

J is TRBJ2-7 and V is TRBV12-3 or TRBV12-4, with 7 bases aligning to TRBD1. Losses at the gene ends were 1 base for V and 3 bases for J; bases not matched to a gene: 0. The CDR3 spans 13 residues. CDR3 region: CASSLGDSYEQYF. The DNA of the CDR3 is TGTGCCAGCAGTTTAGGGGACAGCTACGAGCAGTACTTC.

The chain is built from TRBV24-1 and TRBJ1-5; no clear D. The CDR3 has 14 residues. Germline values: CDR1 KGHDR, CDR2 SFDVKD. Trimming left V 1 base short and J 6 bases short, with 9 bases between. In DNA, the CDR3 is TGTGCCACCAGTGATTTAGACAATATTCAGCCCCAGCATTTT. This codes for CATSDLDNIQPQHF.

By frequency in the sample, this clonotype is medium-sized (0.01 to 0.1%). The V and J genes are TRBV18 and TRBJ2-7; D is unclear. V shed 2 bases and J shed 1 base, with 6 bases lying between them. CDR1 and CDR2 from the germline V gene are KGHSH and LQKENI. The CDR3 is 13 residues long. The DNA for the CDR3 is TGTGCCAGCTCACCAGGCCGGTCCTACGAGCAGTACGTC. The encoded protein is CASSPGRSYEQYV.

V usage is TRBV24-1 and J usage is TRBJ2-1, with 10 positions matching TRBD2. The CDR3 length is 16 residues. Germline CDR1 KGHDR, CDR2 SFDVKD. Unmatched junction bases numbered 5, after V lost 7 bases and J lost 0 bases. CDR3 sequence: CATSPSSGSSYNEQFF. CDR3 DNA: TGTGCCACCAGCCCTTCTAGCGGGAGCTCCTACAATGAGCAGTTCTTC.

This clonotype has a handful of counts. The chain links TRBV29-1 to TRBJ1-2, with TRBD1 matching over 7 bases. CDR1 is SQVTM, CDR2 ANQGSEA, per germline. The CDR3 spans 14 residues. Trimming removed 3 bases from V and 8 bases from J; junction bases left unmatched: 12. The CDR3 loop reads CSVEDPTGSKGYTF. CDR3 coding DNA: TGCAGCGTTGAGGACCCGACAGGGTCGAAAGGCTACACCTTC.

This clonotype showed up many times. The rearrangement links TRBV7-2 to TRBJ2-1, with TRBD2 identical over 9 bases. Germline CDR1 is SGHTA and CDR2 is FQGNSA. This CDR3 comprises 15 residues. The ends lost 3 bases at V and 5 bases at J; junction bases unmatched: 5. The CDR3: CASSFTLAGNNEQFF. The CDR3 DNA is TGTGCCAGCAGCTTTACCCTAGCGGGGAACAATGAGCAGTTCTTC.

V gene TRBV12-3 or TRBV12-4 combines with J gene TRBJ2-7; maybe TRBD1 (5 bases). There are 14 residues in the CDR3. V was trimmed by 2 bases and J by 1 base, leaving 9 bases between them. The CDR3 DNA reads TGTGCCAGCAGTTTACACGACAGATCCTACGAGCAGTACTTC. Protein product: CASSLHDRSYEQYF.

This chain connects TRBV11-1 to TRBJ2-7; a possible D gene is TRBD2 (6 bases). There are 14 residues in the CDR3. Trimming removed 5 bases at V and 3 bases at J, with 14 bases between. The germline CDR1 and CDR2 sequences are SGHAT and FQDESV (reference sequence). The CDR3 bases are TGTGCCAGCAGCCCTAGACTAGGGAGCTACGAGCAGTACGTC. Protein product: CASSPRLGSYEQYV.

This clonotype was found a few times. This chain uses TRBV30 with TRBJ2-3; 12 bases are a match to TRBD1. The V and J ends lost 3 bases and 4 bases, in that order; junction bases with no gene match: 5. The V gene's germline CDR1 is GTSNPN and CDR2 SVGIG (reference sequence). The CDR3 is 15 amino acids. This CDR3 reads CAWSLGQGAPDTQYF. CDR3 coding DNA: TGTGCCTGGAGCCTGGGACAGGGGGCCCCAGATACGCAGTATTTT.